This TCR beta chain was identified in a study of technical replicates of blood from several donors. Sequenced by immunoSEQ multiplex PCR; TCRdb stores in-frame clones only, minus some. The repertoire holds some 87,000 clones, just under 95% seen once, with 0.37% in the top ten. The CDR3 spans 16 residues. V shed 0 bases and J shed 3 bases, with 11 bases lying between them. Germline loops: CDR1 LGHNA, CDR2 YNFKEQ. The rearrangement links TRBV4-2 to TRBJ2-2, with D maybe TRBD2 (5 bases). The sequencing sample was made of T cells isolated from PBMCs. The clonotype comes from a human donor in good health. The DNA of the CDR3 is TGTGCCAGCAGCCAAGACGGCGGGCCCGACACCGGGGAGCTGTTTTTT. Encoded protein: CASSQDGGPDTGELFF.